These 28 T cell receptor beta chains share one sample of origin, sequenced in a study of T cell responses to AZD1222 COVID-19 vaccine. Method: immunoSEQ multiplex PCR; TCRdb's copy keeps in-frame clones and lacks some. The sample has over 120,000 clones. The sequenced sample was peripheral blood. These receptor sequences come from an adult in good health.

The chain joins TRBV19 to TRBJ1-1, with TRBD1 matching over 8 bases. CDR1 is LNHDA, CDR2 SQIVND, per germline (reference sequence). V lost 0 bases, J lost 3 bases, and 6 bases stayed unmatched. The CDR3 runs to 16 residues. The CDR3: CASSIERTGMDTEAFF. As DNA, the CDR3 is TGTGCCAGTAGTATAGAAAGGACAGGGATGGACACTGAAGCTTTCTTT.

This rearrangement joins TRBV5-1 to TRBJ2-1; D possibly corresponds to TRBD1 (6 bases). Trimming left V 4 bases short and J 7 bases short, with 9 bases between. Germline CDR1 and CDR2: SGHRS and YFSETQ. The CDR3 has 12 amino acids. The CDR3 DNA sequence: TGCGCCAGCAGCGGGACAACGAATGAGCAGTTCTTC. Protein sequence: CASSGTTNEQFF.

The gene calls are TRBV7-2 and TRBJ1-1; weak D call: TRBD1 (6 bases). Trimming removed 7 bases from V and 3 bases from J, with 12 bases in between. This CDR3 has 13 amino acids. Germline-derived CDR1 and CDR2 are SGHTA and FQGNSA. For the CDR3, the DNA is TGTGCCAGCACCTCGCAGGGGTACACTGAAGCTTTCTTT. Translated: CASTSQGYTEAFF.

The chain joins TRBV4-3 to TRBJ1-4, with D unclear. The CDR3 is made up of 13 amino acids. Trimming cost V 1 base and J 5 bases, with 5 bases left between them. The germline gives CDR1 LGHNA, CDR2 YSLEER. The CDR3 reads CASSQAENEKLFF. CDR3 nucleotide sequence: TGCGCCAGCAGCCAAGCTGAGAATGAAAAACTGTTTTTT.

The J gene is TRBJ2-1, the V gene TRBV5-1; D gene ambiguous. There are 14 residues in the CDR3. The V end was cut by 0 bases, the J end by 3 bases, with 7 bases between. Germline V gene data show CDR1 as SGHRS and CDR2 as YFSETQ. The CDR3 nucleotides read TGCGCCAGCAGCTTGGAACAGATCTACAATGAGCAGTTCTTC. Its protein product is CASSLEQIYNEQFF.

The chain is built from TRBV19 and TRBJ1-1; 9 bases fit TRBD1. Germline CDR1 reads LNHDA; CDR2 reads SQIVND (reference sequence). The CDR3 contains 16 residues. The V and J ends lost 8 bases and 11 bases, in that order; junction bases with no gene match: 21. The CDR3 protein is CASREIYGTGLKRAFF. The CDR3 DNA follows: TGTGCCAGTCGAGAAATTTACGGGACAGGGCTGAAGAGGGCTTTCTTT.

V gene TRBV5-1 combines with J gene TRBJ1-2, with TRBD1 as a possible D gene (6 bases). Trimming pared 0 bases from V and 3 bases from J, leaving 9 bases between. The germline gives CDR1 SGHRS, CDR2 YFSETQ. The CDR3 runs 14 residues. This chain's CDR3 is CASSLDGGDYGYTF. The CDR3 region has the DNA TGCGCCAGCAGCTTGGACGGGGGCGACTATGGCTACACCTTC.

The rearrangement links TRBV30 to TRBJ2-1; 13 positions agree with TRBD2. This CDR3 has 15 residues. J lost 7 bases, V lost 4 bases, and 7 bases had no gene match. CDR1 and CDR2 (germline): GTSNPN, SVGIG (reference sequence). CDR3 in DNA: TGTGCCTGGACCCCCAGACTAGCGGGGGGTAATGAGCAGTTCTTC. It codes for CAWTPRLAGGNEQFF. The full variable domain, rest sourced from reference TRBV30 and TRBJ2-1, is SQTIHQWPATLVQPVGSPLSLECTVEGTSNPNLYWYRQAAGRGLQLLFYSVGIGQISSEVPQNLSASRPQDRQFILSSKKLLLSDSGFYLCAWTPRLAGGNEQFFGPGTRLTVL.

V and J are TRBV5-1 and TRBJ1-1; D is unresolved. Germline V gene lookup returns CDR1 SGHRS and CDR2 YFSETQ. This CDR3 is 11 amino acids long. Trimming stripped 2 bases from V and 6 bases from J, with 5 bases between. CDR3 region: CASSLGPEAFF. DNA of the CDR3: TGCGCCAGCAGCTTAGGACCTGAAGCTTTCTTT.

The chain couples TRBV4-2 to TRBJ1-1; perhaps TRBD1 as D (5 bases). The CDR3 is 13 residues long. Germline CDR1 and CDR2: LGHNA and YNFKEQ. The V end was cut by 4 bases, the J end by 3 bases, with 9 bases between. The CDR3 sequence: CASSPAGYTEAFF. As DNA, the CDR3 is TGTGCCAGCAGCCCAGCAGGGTACACTGAAGCTTTCTTT.

The chain uses TRBV15 and TRBJ1-4, with D possibly matching TRBD1 (6 bases). The V gene's germline CDR1 is LNHNV and CDR2 YYDKDF (reference sequence). The CDR3 is 13 residues long. With 0 bases removed from V and 8 bases from J, the gap between germline ends came to 7 bases. The DNA for the CDR3 is TGTGCCACCAGCAGAGATGGGGGCGAAAAACTGTTTTTT. It encodes CATSRDGGEKLFF.

The chain links TRBV5-1 to TRBJ2-2, with D maybe TRBD2 (5 bases). This CDR3 is built from 17 residues. In germline, CDR1 is SGHRS, CDR2 YFSETQ. V was shortened by 0 bases and J by 4 bases, with 16 bases between the two germline ends. This CDR3 is CASSLGASDRGTGELFF. CDR3 nucleotide sequence: TGCGCCAGCAGCTTGGGGGCGTCGGACCGGGGCACCGGGGAGCTGTTTTTT.

The genes are TRBV28 and TRBJ1-2; possibly TRBD1 for D (6 bases). The V end lost 4 bases, the J end lost 4 bases, and 19 bases lay between the germline ends. This CDR3 spans 16 amino acids. Germline V gene sequence: CDR1 MDHEN, CDR2 SYDVKM. The CDR3 is CASSSYHVGAGYGYTF. The CDR3, as DNA: TGTGCCAGCAGTTCATACCATGTGGGGGCCGGCTATGGCTACACCTTC.

This rearrangement joins TRBV19 to TRBJ1-3; the D gene is possibly TRBD1 (6 bases). The CDR3 runs 13 residues. Trimming took 9 bases from V and 2 from J, leaving 11 bases between them. Germline lookup yields CDR1 LNHDA and CDR2 SQIVND (reference sequence). The CDR3, as DNA: TGTGCCAGCCAACAGGGCCCTGGAAACACCATATATTTT. Translation gives CASQQGPGNTIYF.

The chain recombines TRBV7-2 with TRBJ2-1; D possibly uses TRBD1 or TRBD2 (5 bases each). This CDR3 is built from 12 residues. The germline CDR1 and CDR2 sequences are SGHTA and FQGNSA. The V end lost 1 base, the J end lost 11 bases, and 9 bases lay between the germline ends. The CDR3 DNA sequence: TGTGCCAGCAGCTTAGAGGGACCCAAGCAGTTCTTC. Translating it yields CASSLEGPKQFF.

J is TRBJ2-3 and V is TRBV12-5; D remains unclear. CDR1 and CDR2 (germline): LGHNT, FRNRAP. Trimming stripped 5 bases from V and 2 bases from J, with 11 bases between. This CDR3 is built from 14 residues. CDR3 coding DNA: TGTGCTAGTGGTCCCCCCCGACCCACAGATACGCAGTATTTT. Protein: CASGPPRPTDTQYF.

The chain employs TRBV5-1 and TRBJ2-7, with D perhaps TRBD2 (6 bases). V dropped 0 bases and J dropped 2 bases, with 9 bases sitting between them. From germline, CDR1 is SGHRS and CDR2 YFSETQ. This CDR3 is 14 amino acids long. The CDR3 here is CASSLGGDPYEQYF. In DNA form, the CDR3 reads TGCGCCAGCAGCTTGGGGGGGGACCCCTACGAGCAGTACTTC.

The chain uses TRBV7-8 and TRBJ1-1; D not resolved. This CDR3 has 13 residues. Trimming stripped 2 bases from V and 3 bases from J, with 7 bases between. Looked up from germline, CDR1 is SGHVS and CDR2 is FQNEAQ. Here the CDR3 reads CASSLKEYTEAFF. The DNA for the CDR3 is TGTGCCAGCAGCTTAAAAGAATACACTGAAGCTTTCTTT.

V and J are TRBV5-1 and TRBJ1-1; TRBD1 is a possible D gene (5 bases). The CDR3 totals 14 residues. Trimming took off 0 bases at V and 4 bases at J, with 10 bases between the two ends. In germline, CDR1 is SGHRS, CDR2 YFSETQ. CDR3 nucleotide sequence: TGCGCCAGCAGCTTGGGGCCAGGGAGCACTGAAGCTTTCTTT. Protein: CASSLGPGSTEAFF.

The chain joins TRBV11-1 to TRBJ1-1; D call uncertain. Deletions cut 5 bases from V and 0 bases from J, with 10 bases between. The CDR3 is 14 residues long. Per germline, CDR1 SGHAT and CDR2 FQDESV (reference sequence). CDR3 nucleotides: TGTGCCAGCAGCGCGGCAGTCTTGAACACTGAAGCTTTCTTT. Its translation is CASSAAVLNTEAFF.

V gene TRBV29-1 combines with J gene TRBJ1-2; maybe TRBD1 (6 bases). The CDR3 is 14 amino acids. Per the germline V gene, CDR1 is SQVTM and CDR2 is ANQGSEA. The germline V and J ends were trimmed by 3 bases and 2 bases, with 13 bases remaining between them. For the CDR3, the DNA is TGCAGCGTTGATGGTGTGCAGGGGAACTATGGCTACACCTTC. It codes for CSVDGVQGNYGYTF.

The V gene is TRBV11-3, the J gene TRBJ1-2, with D possibly TRBD1 on 6 matching bases. The CDR3 contains 14 residues. Trimming pared 3 bases from V and 7 bases from J, leaving 15 bases between. The germline V gene encodes CDR1 SGHNT and CDR2 YENEEA. In nucleotides, the CDR3 is TGTGCCAGCAGCTTGACAGGATTGAGGGCTGGCTACACCTTC. Amino acids: CASSLTGLRAGYTF.

This rearrangement joins TRBV6-1 to TRBJ2-5, with D possibly being TRBD2 (6 bases). The V gene's germline CDR1 is MNHNS and CDR2 SASEGT. V was clipped by 1 base and J by 2 bases, with 11 bases between them. This CDR3 region has 15 residues. The CDR3 nucleotides are TGTGCCAGCAGTGAAGTAGTAGCGGAACAAGAGACCCAGTACTTC. It encodes CASSEVVAEQETQYF.

CDR3 nucleotides: TGTGCCACCAGCAGAGATCGACCATCCACAGATACGCAGTATTTT. Protein sequence: CATSRDRPSTDTQYF. The V gene is TRBV15, the J gene TRBJ2-3; D unresolved. Germline CDR1 is LNHNV and CDR2 is YYDKDF (reference sequence). V was cut by 0 bases and J by 2 bases, with 9 bases left in between. This CDR3 spans 15 amino acids.

The V call is TRBV10-3, the J call TRBJ1-5; D is unresolved. Trimming pared 4 bases from V and 3 bases from J, leaving 7 bases between. Germline V gene data show CDR1 as ENHRY and CDR2 as SYGVKD. The CDR3 is made up of 13 amino acids. The CDR3 region is CAISVEANQPQHF. The CDR3 coding sequence is TGTGCCATCAGTGTTGAAGCCAATCAGCCCCAGCATTTT.

The gene calls are TRBV5-1 and TRBJ2-3; 7 bases are shared with TRBD1. The V segment lost 4 bases and the J segment 2 bases; nucleotides outside the gene matches: 7. CDR1 and CDR2 from the germline V gene are SGHRS and YFSETQ. CDR3 size: 15 residues. CDR3 in amino acids: CASSPEGAPTDTQYF. The CDR3 coding sequence is TGCGCCAGCAGCCCCGAGGGGGCCCCCACAGATACGCAGTATTTT.

This chain uses TRBV19 with TRBJ1-5, with D tentatively TRBD1 (5 bases). The CDR3 length is 13 residues. The V and J ends lost 11 bases and 2 bases respectively, with 13 bases between them. The germline gives CDR1 LNHDA, CDR2 SQIVND (reference sequence). In DNA form, the CDR3 reads TGTGCCTCAAGGGCGGGGCGCAATCAGCCCCAGCATTTT. This sequence encodes CASRAGRNQPQHF.

The chain combines TRBV13 with TRBJ1-1, with a tentative D call TRBD1 (6 bases). V gave up 6 bases and J gave up 0 bases, with 11 bases separating them. This CDR3 region has 14 residues. Germline V lookup: CDR1 PRHDT, CDR2 FYEKMQ (reference sequence). DNA for the CDR3: TGTGCCAGCAGGATACAGGGTATGAACACTGAAGCTTTCTTT. Protein sequence: CASRIQGMNTEAFF.